This T cell receptor (beta chain) is drawn from a study of blood T cell repertoires in COVID-19. Study in general: Donors in the United States, Italy and Spain gave samples during acute or convalescent COVID-19. T cells, B-cell-depleted T cells, or PBMCs supplied cDNA or gDNA.

In the authors' methods: Researchers report that nucleated cell counts were estimated from reference gene primer amplification. Data came from immunoSEQ multiplex PCR; TCRdb stores just in-frame clones and leaves some out. V and J calls and clone size come straight from that table; D and trimming were deduced from the DNA. The table records over 350,000 clones, approximately 87% of them present only once. Grouping used clinical history reported by participants in a survey and questionnaire. Trimming left V 4 bases short and J 1 base short, with 12 bases between. The germline gives CDR1 SGHRS, CDR2 YFSETQ. This CDR3 spans 15 amino acids.

The TCR sequence derives from a woman aged 25 to 39 with acute COVID-19. Sequenced: PBMCs or T cells enriched from blood (not recorded which). The chain links TRBV5-1 to TRBJ2-4; D possibly corresponds to TRBD1 (5 bases). The CDR3 here is CASSQTQEAKNIQYF. CDR3 nucleotides: TGCGCCAGCAGCCAAACACAGGAGGCCAAAAACATTCAGTACTTC.